This record covers a single T cell receptor beta chain. No antigen is known for it. The data originate from a study of T cell responses to AZD1222 COVID-19 vaccine. Whole-study results and caveats: Seropositive status at baseline applied to only a handful of AZD1222 recipients. Donors were chiefly white British, with a greater number of females, and clonal diversity was perhaps underestimated.

Per germline, CDR1 LGHNA and CDR2 YNFKEQ. V lost 4 bases and J lost 11, with 11 bases in between. The CDR3 is 12 residues long. Profiling relied on immunoSEQ multiplex PCR, and the TCRdb table lists in-frame clones only, not all of them. Among some 130,000 clones listed, about nine tenths were seen once. Sequenced here: peripheral blood, sampled on day 0 of AZD1222 vaccination. This TCR was recovered from an adult in good health. The chain links TRBV4-2 to TRBJ1-4; a weak D match, TRBD1 (6 bases). DNA for the CDR3: TGTGCCAGCAGCCGTAAAGGGGGGAAACTGTTTTTT. Its translation is CASSRKGGKLFF.